These 31 T cell receptor beta chains came from one sample sequenced in a study of blood T cell repertoires in COVID-19 (dated by TCRdb to the early 2020s). Library generation was performed with the immunoSEQ multiplex PCR assay. Held by TCRdb, this immuneACCESS table contains in-frame sequences only and omits some clones. Under half of the omission traces to an unresolved V gene where checked; the cause of the rest is unknown. The sample table contains around 220,000 clones; only one count was recorded for 70% to 90% of them. Jointly, the top ten make up around 9.3% of the sample. Sequencing used peripheral blood. The receptors shown here come from a woman older than 75 with acute or convalescent COVID-19.

About this clone: The same CDR3 also results from other DNA sequences found in this sample. The chain recombines TRBV2 with TRBJ2-1, with TRBD1 as a possible D gene (5 bases). Germline CDR1 SNHLY, CDR2 FYNNEI. V was trimmed by 2 bases and J by 0 bases, leaving 8 bases between them. The CDR3 consists of 15 residues. CDR3 sequence reads: CASSERQGSYNEQFF. The CDR3 DNA reads TGTGCCAGCAGTGAAAGGCAGGGCTCCTACAATGAGCAGTTCTTC.

This clone was found once. This chain uses TRBV18 with TRBJ1-2; D is possibly TRBD1 (6 bases). Germline CDR1 KGHSH, CDR2 LQKENI. V was trimmed by 2 bases and J by 13 bases, leaving 14 bases between them. The CDR3 is made up of 12 amino acids. The CDR3 sequence is CASSPGDNAVTF. In DNA form, the CDR3 reads TGTGCCAGCTCACCAGGGGACAACGCGGTCACCTTC.

In this sample, this clone turned up a few times. This chain links TRBV27 with TRBJ1-6; TRBD1 aligns across 8 bases. Germline V gives CDR1 MNHEY, CDR2 SMNVEV (reference sequence). There are 16 residues in the CDR3. V lost 0 bases and J lost 7; bases outside the gene matches: 5. The CDR3 here is CASSLSRQGNNSPLHF. The DNA for the CDR3 is TGTGCCAGCAGTTTATCAAGACAGGGGAACAATTCACCCCTCCACTTT.

Here the CDR3 DNA reads TGTGCCAGCAGCGTAGTGGAGGGCACCACTGAAGCTTTCTTT. Protein sequence: CASSVVEGTTEAFF. V gene TRBV9 combines with J gene TRBJ1-1; D remains ambiguous. With 0 bases removed from V and 4 bases from J, the gap between germline ends came to 10 bases. CDR1 and CDR2 from the germline V gene are SGDLS and YYNGEE. The CDR3 sequence is 14 residues long.

The V and J genes are TRBV6-4 and TRBJ2-3; 15 positions agree with TRBD2. Germline V gene sequence: CDR1 MRHNA, CDR2 SNTAGT. Trimming cost V 2 bases and J 6 bases; bases outside gene matches: 6. This CDR3 has 17 residues. The CDR3 sequence: CASSDGLAGGPADTQYF. The CDR3 DNA follows: TGTGCCAGCAGTGACGGACTAGCGGGGGGGCCAGCCGATACGCAGTATTTT.

This clone was seen just once. V and J are TRBV9 and TRBJ2-5; 10 bases line up with TRBD2. The CDR3 consists of 15 residues. V was clipped by 0 bases and J by 2 bases; unmatched bases: 1. Germline CDR1 reads SGDLS; CDR2 reads YYNGEE. The CDR3 protein is CASSVVLAGQETQYF. The CDR3 bases are TGTGCCAGCAGCGTAGTACTAGCGGGGCAAGAGACCCAGTACTTC.

The chain is built from TRBV5-1 and TRBJ2-3; D might be TRBD1 (6 bases). This CDR3 has 14 amino acids. CDR1 and CDR2 (germline): SGHRS, YFSETQ. Between the trimmed V and J ends, which lost 5 bases and 0 bases, there was a span of 10 bases. Here the CDR3 reads CASRRGSSTDTQYF. The CDR3 DNA reads as TGCGCCAGCAGGAGGGGGTCTAGCACAGATACGCAGTATTTT. Combining the CDR3 with reference TRBV5-1 and TRBJ2-3 gives the whole variable domain KAGVTQTPRYLIKTRGQQVTLSCSPISGHRSVSWYQQTPGQGLQFLFEYFSETQRNKGNFPGRFSGRQFSNSRSEMNVSTLELGDSALYLCASRRGSSTDTQYFGPGTRLTVL.

The J gene is TRBJ1-4, the V gene TRBV4-3, with 7 bases fitting TRBD1. Trimming took 2 bases from V and 1 from J; bases not matched to a gene: 4. Germline V lookup: CDR1 LGHNA, CDR2 YSLEER. The CDR3 contains 16 residues. As DNA, the CDR3 is TGCGCCAGCAGCCAATCAACAGGGGTAACTAATGAAAAACTGTTTTTT. Its protein product is CASSQSTGVTNEKLFF.

This clone was found once. This sequence joins TRBV10-1 and TRBJ2-3, with 14 positions matching TRBD2. V trimming: 4 bases; J trimming: 3 bases; junction bases outside the gene matches: 18. Germline V CDR1 and CDR2: WNHNN, SYGVQD (reference sequence). CDR3 length: 21 amino acids. The CDR3 bases are TGCGCCAGCAGTGGCCGACTAGCGGGAGGGCGGCACCCCTGGCAGACAGATACGCAGTATTTT. This codes for CASSGRLAGGRHPWQTDTQYF.

V is TRBV19 and J is TRBJ2-1; D not certain. V was trimmed by 4 bases and J by 9 bases, leaving 10 bases between them. The CDR3 consists of 12 residues. Germline values: CDR1 LNHDA, CDR2 SQIVND (reference sequence). The DNA of the CDR3 is TGTGCCAGTAGTAGGCCGGGTTTTGAGCAGTTCTTC. This sequence encodes CASSRPGFEQFF.

A remark on this clone: Sequence at one end of the junction differs from germline and may be a read error. This sequence joins TRBV6-2 or TRBV6-3 and TRBJ2-7; 10 bases are a match to TRBD1. CDR1 is MNHEY, CDR2 SVGEGT, per germline. The CDR3 runs 16 residues. This CDR3 reads CASSHSGTGVSYEQYF. CDR3 DNA: TGTGCCAGCAGTCACTCCGGGACAGGGGTTTCCTACGAGCAGTACTTC.

A word on this clone: The junction and the germline gene differ at one end; a read error may be behind it. V and J are TRBV7-7 and TRBJ2-5; 11 nucleotides match TRBD2. This CDR3 has 12 amino acids. Germline CDR1 SSHAT, CDR2 FNYEAQ (reference sequence). The CDR3 region has the DNA TGTGCTAGCAGCGTTAGCGGGAGGGAACTGTACTTC. Translated: CASSVSGRELYF. Supplemented by reference TRBV7-7 and TRBJ2-5, the full variable domain reads GAGVSQSPRYKVTKRGQDVTLRCDPISSHATLYWYQQALGQGPEFLTYFNYEAQPDKSGLPSDRFSAERPEGSISTLTIQRTEQRDSAMYRCASSVSGRELYFGPGTRLLVL.

J is TRBJ2-1 and V is TRBV7-9, with 8 bases matching TRBD1. Per germline, CDR1 SEHNR and CDR2 FQNEAQ (reference sequence). J lost 6 bases, V lost 3 bases, and 4 bases had no gene match. The CDR3 contains 14 residues. The CDR3 region is CASSFRTGSNEQFF. The CDR3 region has the DNA TGTGCCAGCAGCTTTCGGACAGGGAGCAATGAGCAGTTCTTC.

This clone was counted once. V gene TRBV2 combines with J gene TRBJ2-7; 10 positions agree with TRBD2. Per germline, CDR1 SNHLY and CDR2 FYNNEI. The CDR3 is 15 amino acids. With 5 bases clipped from V and 3 bases from J, the junction kept 7 bases outside the gene matches. The CDR3 loop is CASSKQAGGLYEQYF. CDR3 coding DNA: TGTGCCAGCAGTAAGCAAGCGGGAGGGCTCTACGAGCAGTACTTC.

The chain combines TRBV10-3 with TRBJ1-2; a weak D match, TRBD1 (6 bases). The CDR3 runs 12 residues. Germline V gives CDR1 ENHRY, CDR2 SYGVKD. The V gene lost 7 bases and the J gene lost 2 bases, with 8 bases spanning the gap. The CDR3 DNA is TGTGCCATCAACAGGGAGAACTATGGCTACACCTTC. Protein sequence: CAINRENYGYTF.

Written as DNA, the CDR3 is TGCGCCAGCAGCCCGCAGGGGGCGGGCACCGGGGAGCTGTTTTTT. This gives the protein CASSPQGAGTGELFF. The chain couples TRBV5-1 to TRBJ2-2, with 8 bases matching TRBD1. The germline V gene has CDR1 SGHRS and CDR2 YFSETQ. V shed 4 bases, J shed 4 bases, and the junction held 6 bases outside the gene matches. The CDR3 runs 15 residues. Full variable domain (outside the CDR3, taken from reference TRBV5-1 and TRBJ2-2): KAGVTQTPRYLIKTRGQQVTLSCSPISGHRSVSWYQQTPGQGLQFLFEYFSETQRNKGNFPGRFSGRQFSNSRSEMNVSTLELGDSALYLCASSPQGAGTGELFFGEGSRLTVL.

V gene TRBV9 combines with J gene TRBJ2-2; TRBD2 matches 9 bases. This CDR3 spans 17 amino acids. The germline V gene encodes CDR1 SGDLS and CDR2 YYNGEE. Losses at the gene ends were 2 bases for V and 7 bases for J; bases not matched to a gene: 12. The CDR3 bases are TGTGCCAGCAGCGTCGGCCCTAGCGGGGCCGTCGGCGGGGAGCTGTTTTTT. Its protein is CASSVGPSGAVGGELFF. Based on the CDR3 plus reference TRBV9 and TRBJ2-2, the full variable domain is DSGVTQTPKHLITATGQRVTLRCSPRSGDLSVYWYQQSLDQGLQFLIQYYNGEERAKGNILERFSAQQFPDLHSELNLSSLELGDSALYFCASSVGPSGAVGGELFFGEGSRLTVL.

The chain carries TRBV5-6 and TRBJ2-1; TRBD2 agrees at 14 bases. The CDR3 is 13 residues long. Germline assignment: CDR1 SGHDT and CDR2 YYEEEE. V lost 8 bases to trimming and J lost 7 bases; unmatched junction nucleotides: 2. This chain's CDR3 is CASGLAGGNEQFF. The DNA of the CDR3 is TGTGCCAGTGGACTAGCGGGGGGAAATGAGCAGTTCTTC.

The chain joins TRBV10-3 to TRBJ1-2; 8 bases fit TRBD1. Germline CDR1 ENHRY, CDR2 SYGVKD. V shed 0 bases and J 8 bases; nucleotides not matched to a gene: 8. The CDR3 covers 15 residues. The CDR3 DNA reads TGTGCCATCAGTGAGTCGAGGGGGACAGGCCTAGGCTACACCTTC. This translates into CAISESRGTGLGYTF.

The chain employs TRBV5-1 and TRBJ1-1; D is possibly TRBD1 (5 bases). V was clipped by 5 bases and J by 1 base, with 18 bases between them. This CDR3 comprises 16 residues. Looked up from germline, CDR1 is SGHRS and CDR2 is YFSETQ. The CDR3 DNA sequence: TGCGCCAGCAGGGAGGGCGAAGGGGTTGGGAACACTGAAGCTTTCTTT. This codes for CASREGEGVGNTEAFF.

This chain joins TRBV7-2 and TRBJ2-1; TRBD2 matches 10 bases. Germline assignment: CDR1 SGHTA and CDR2 FQGNSA. This CDR3 has 16 amino acids. Unmatched junction bases numbered 7, after V lost 5 bases and J lost 3 bases. The DNA for the CDR3 is TGTGCCAGCAGCCCGGCTAGCGGGAGTAGCTACAATGAGCAGTTCTTC. Translated, it gives CASSPASGSSYNEQFF.

V gene TRBV29-1 combines with J gene TRBJ1-5; a possible D gene is TRBD1 (6 bases). CDR1 and CDR2 from the germline V gene are SQVTM and ANQGSEA. This CDR3 contains 14 residues. Trimming cost V 4 bases and J 4 bases, with 14 bases left between them. CDR3 protein: CSVAEAGDNQPQHF. The CDR3 coding sequence is TGCAGCGTTGCGGAGGCAGGGGATAATCAGCCCCAGCATTTT.

The CDR3 DNA follows: TGTGCCAGCAGCCCCGGGACAGGGGGCAACTATGGCTACACCTTC. Translating gives CASSPGTGGNYGYTF. J is TRBJ1-2 and V is TRBV27; 12 bases fit TRBD1. Germline V CDR1 and CDR2: MNHEY, SMNVEV (reference sequence). CDR3 length: 15 amino acids. Losses at the gene ends were 6 bases for V and 2 bases for J; bases not matched to a gene: 4.

The rearrangement uses TRBV7-9 and TRBJ2-7, with 7 bases identical to TRBD2. The CDR3 runs to 15 residues. Germline assignment: CDR1 SEHNR and CDR2 FQNEAQ (reference sequence). V gave up 3 bases and J gave up 5 bases; unmatched junction bases: 10. The DNA of the CDR3 is TGTGCCAGCAGCTTGCGGGAGCAAGGGGAAAACGAGCAGTACTTC. Encoded protein: CASSLREQGENEQYF.

This sequence joins TRBV7-6 and TRBJ2-7; 8 bases agree with TRBD1. The CDR3 length is 15 residues. Germline V gene sequence: CDR1 SGHVS, CDR2 FNYEAQ. Trimming removed 3 bases from V and 3 bases from J; junction bases left unmatched: 7. This chain's CDR3 is CASSLQGQALYEQYF. CDR3 bases: TGTGCCAGCAGCTTGCAGGGACAGGCGCTCTACGAGCAGTACTTC.

The rearrangement links TRBV7-3 to TRBJ2-7; possibly TRBD2 for D (5 bases). The CDR3 is 16 amino acids. Germline CDR1 and CDR2: SGHTA and FQGTGA. Trimming removed 5 bases at V and 0 bases at J, with 17 bases between. Here the CDR3 DNA reads TGTGCCAGCAGCCCCTCGGGCGGGCTAGCCTCCTACGAGCAGTACTTC. This codes for CASSPSGGLASYEQYF. The whole variable domain, filled in from reference TRBV7-3 and TRBJ2-7, reads GAGVSQTPSNKVTEKGKYVELRCDPISGHTALYWYRQSLGQGPEFLIYFQGTGAADDSGLPNDRFFAVRPEGSVSTLKIQRTERGDSAVYLCASSPSGGLASYEQYFGPGTRLTVT.

The rearrangement links TRBV14 to TRBJ1-2, with 7 bases aligning to TRBD1. Germline trimming cut 3 bases from V and 3 bases from J; bases unmatched to any gene: 4. Germline lookup yields CDR1 SGHDN and CDR2 FVKESK. This CDR3 contains 14 residues. The CDR3 region has the DNA TGTGCCAGCAGCCAGGGGACAGTTCACTATGGCTACACCTTC. Translated, it gives CASSQGTVHYGYTF.

The chain carries TRBV9 and TRBJ2-3, with 10 bases lining up with TRBD1. Germline V gene data show CDR1 as SGDLS and CDR2 as YYNGEE. V lost 3 bases and J lost 4; bases outside the gene matches: 11. The CDR3 length is 17 residues. CDR3 residues: CASSAVHGTGVSDTQYF. Written as DNA, the CDR3 is TGTGCCAGCAGCGCGGTTCACGGGACAGGGGTATCAGATACGCAGTATTTT.

The rearrangement uses TRBV7-6 and TRBJ2-7; TRBD1 aligns across 8 bases. The ends lost 1 base at V and 3 bases at J; junction bases unmatched: 2. The germline gives CDR1 SGHVS, CDR2 FNYEAQ. The CDR3 totals 14 residues. The DNA of the CDR3 is TGTGCCAGCAGCTTAGGGGACAGGAACTACGAGCAGTACTTC. Amino acids: CASSLGDRNYEQYF.

The chain has TRBV9 and TRBJ2-5; 9 nucleotides align to TRBD2. CDR3 length: 13 residues. With V trimmed by 6 bases and J by 5 bases, 5 bases remained unmatched. Germline CDR1 reads SGDLS; CDR2 reads YYNGEE. The CDR3 DNA is TGTGCCAGCACCTCTAGCGGGGTGGAGACCCAGTACTTC. Translating it yields CASTSSGVETQYF.

The gene calls are TRBV30 and TRBJ2-6, with 8 nucleotides matching TRBD1. This CDR3 has 14 amino acids. Germline assignment: CDR1 GTSNPN and CDR2 SVGIG (reference sequence). The CDR3 protein is CGWDRSSGANVLTF. CDR3 bases: TGTGGATGGGACAGGAGCTCTGGGGCCAACGTCCTGACTTTC.